A selection of T cell receptor beta chains follows, all from one sample in a study of cytomegalovirus exposure and HLA in healthy donors. Sequenced by immunoSEQ multiplex PCR; TCRdb stores in-frame clones only, minus some. The sample carries about 59,000 clones, 65% to 80% recorded once. Sequencing was carried out using PBMCs. Receptor source: a man in his thirties or forties in good health and CMV-seropositive. The CDR3 runs from the conserved cysteine through the conserved F or W. The order of the fields is clone size, V gene, J gene, D gene, CDR3 protein, CDR3 DNA. The D gene is left open where the match is weak. Rows give clone size only sometimes, using once, few, many, or a class for an expanded clone.

abundance: once; v_gene: TRBV30; j_gene: TRBJ2-5; d_gene: .; CDR3aa: CAWSVRDFARETQYF; CDR3nt: TGTGCCTGGAGTGTACGGGACTTCGCAAGAGAGACCCAGTACTTC
abundance: .; v_gene: TRBV7-9; j_gene: TRBJ2-3; d_gene: TRBD2; CDR3aa: CASSLGRGAPDTQYF; CDR3nt: TGTGCCAGCAGCTTAGGGCGGGGGGCACCAGATACGCAGTATTTT
abundance: few; v_gene: TRBV7-8; j_gene: TRBJ2-3; d_gene: TRBD2; CDR3aa: CASSPWTSGGITDTQYF; CDR3nt: TGTGCCAGCAGCCCGTGGACTAGCGGGGGGATCACAGATACGCAGTATTTT
abundance: .; v_gene: TRBV5-8; j_gene: TRBJ2-7; d_gene: .; CDR3aa: CASSLVFPEQYF; CDR3nt: TGTGCCAGCAGCTTGGTCTTTCCGGAGCAGTACTTC
abundance: .; v_gene: TRBV6-1; j_gene: TRBJ2-2; d_gene: TRBD2; CDR3aa: CASSGTSGSNTGELFF; CDR3nt: TGTGCCAGCAGTGGGACTAGCGGCTCGAACACCGGGGAGCTGTTTTTT
abundance: .; v_gene: TRBV7-6; j_gene: TRBJ2-5; d_gene: TRBD2; CDR3aa: CASSPREGNQETQYF; CDR3nt: TGTGCCAGCAGCCCCCGGGAGGGAAACCAAGAGACCCAGTACTTC
abundance: few; v_gene: TRBV4-3; j_gene: TRBJ1-4; d_gene: TRBD1; CDR3aa: CASSQVPGTGSEKLFF; CDR3nt: TGCGCCAGCAGCCAAGTTCCCGGGACAGGGTCTGAAAAACTGTTTTTT
abundance: .; v_gene: TRBV30; j_gene: TRBJ2-6; d_gene: .; CDR3aa: CAWTVSGANVLTF; CDR3nt: TGTGCCTGGACAGTATCTGGGGCCAACGTCCTGACTTTC
abundance: .; v_gene: TRBV18; j_gene: TRBJ2-3; d_gene: .; CDR3aa: CASSPNSETDTQYF; CDR3nt: TGTGCCAGCTCACCAAACTCCGAGACAGATACGCAGTATTTT
abundance: .; v_gene: TRBV4-1; j_gene: TRBJ2-7; d_gene: .; CDR3aa: CASSRTPIEQYF; CDR3nt: TGCGCCAGCAGCCGAACACCGATCGAGCAGTACTTC